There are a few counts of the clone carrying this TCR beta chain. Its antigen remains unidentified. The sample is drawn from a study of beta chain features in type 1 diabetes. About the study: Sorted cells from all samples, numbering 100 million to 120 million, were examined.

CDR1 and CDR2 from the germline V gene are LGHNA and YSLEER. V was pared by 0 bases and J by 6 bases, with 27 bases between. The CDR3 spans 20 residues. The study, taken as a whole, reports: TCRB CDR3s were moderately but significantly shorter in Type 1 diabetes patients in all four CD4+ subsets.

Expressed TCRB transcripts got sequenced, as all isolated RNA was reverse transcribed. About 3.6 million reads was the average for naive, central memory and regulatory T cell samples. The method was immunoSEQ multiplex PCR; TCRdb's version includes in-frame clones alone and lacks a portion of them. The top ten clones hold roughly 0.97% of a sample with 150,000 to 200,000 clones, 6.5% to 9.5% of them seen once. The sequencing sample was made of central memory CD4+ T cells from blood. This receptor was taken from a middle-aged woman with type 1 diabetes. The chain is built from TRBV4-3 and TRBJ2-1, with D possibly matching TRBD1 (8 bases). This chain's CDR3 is CASSQDAWEGSQGVLNEQFF. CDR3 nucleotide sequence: TGCGCCAGCAGCCAAGATGCATGGGAGGGGTCACAGGGGGTTCTCAATGAGCAGTTCTTC.